This TCR beta chain was sequenced during a study of blood T cell repertoires in COVID-19. The CDR3 length is 17 residues. Germline CDR1 is LGHNA and CDR2 is YSLEER. The V segment lost 0 bases and the J segment 7 bases; nucleotides outside the gene matches: 13. Original data processing: Amplification of reference gene primers was used by the study to estimate nucleated cell counts. TCRdb's table, derived via immunoSEQ multiplex PCR, lists solely in-frame clones and lacks some. V, J and clone size are those of that table, while D and trimming were read from the DNA. The sample records 15,000 to 20,000 clones, more than 70% being singletons.

The V gene is TRBV4-3, the J gene TRBJ2-7; 9 bases are a match to TRBD2. The material sequenced was peripheral blood. This TCR was recovered from a human donor in a cohort sampled during active COVID-19. This CDR3 reads CASSQDLTSGSTSEQYF. The DNA of the CDR3 is TGCGCCAGCAGCCAAGATTTGACTAGCGGATCCACTAGTGAGCAGTACTTC.